The rows below give T cell receptor beta chains drawn from one sample of a study of T cell responses to AZD1222 COVID-19 vaccine. Here immunoSEQ multiplex PCR was the method, and the copy in TCRdb shows in-frame clones only, minus some. Here the sample spans about 200,000 clones, less than 95% being singletons. The specimen was peripheral blood, collected 28 days after the second dose of the MenACWY control vaccine. The receptors originated from an adult who received the MenACWY meningococcal vaccine as a control. The CDR3 runs from the conserved cysteine through the conserved F or W. Each record gives: CDR3 DNA, CDR3 protein, V gene, D gene, J gene, clone size. A D gene is named only where the DNA matches it firmly. A clone size is listed for some rows: how often the clone was seen (once, few, many), or a class if it is expanded.

DNA: TGTGCCAGCAGCCAATGGACAGGGGTGGACAAAAACATTCAGTACTTC
CDR3: CASSQWTGVDKNIQYF
V: TRBV3-1/TRBV3-2
D: TRBD1
J: TRBJ2-4
size: NA

DNA: TGTGCCAGCAGCGTAGTTCTTGGGGCGGGTTATAATTCACCCCTCCACTTT
CDR3: CASSVVLGAGYNSPLHF
V: TRBV9
D: NA
J: TRBJ1-6
size: NA

DNA: TGTGCCAGCAGCCAAGCGGGACTAGCGGGAGGGGGATGGACAGATACGCAGTATTTT
CDR3: CASSQAGLAGGGWTDTQYF
V: TRBV4-2
D: TRBD2
J: TRBJ2-3
size: few

DNA: TGCAGTGCGCGCTTGGAGGAAGCTTTCTTT
CDR3: CSARLEEAFF
V: TRBV20-1
D: NA
J: TRBJ1-1
size: NA

DNA: TGTGCCAGCAGCCCGGGTCAGGGAGGCTATGAAAAACTGTTTTTT
CDR3: CASSPGQGGYEKLFF
V: TRBV7-8
D: NA
J: TRBJ1-4
size: NA

DNA: TGTGCCAGCAGTCCCAGGTACCAAGAGACCCAGTACTTC
CDR3: CASSPRYQETQYF
V: TRBV27
D: NA
J: TRBJ2-5
size: NA

DNA: TGTGCCAGCAGCCCCCGGGACAGGGTCTACGAGCAGTACTTC
CDR3: CASSPRDRVYEQYF
V: TRBV9
D: TRBD1
J: TRBJ2-7
size: NA

DNA: TGTGCCAGCAGCCGAGGACTAGCGGGAGCGGTTAGCACAGATACGCAGTATTTT
CDR3: CASSRGLAGAVSTDTQYF
V: TRBV3-1/TRBV3-2
D: TRBD2
J: TRBJ2-3
size: few

DNA: TGTGCCAGCAGTTTGACAGGGGGCGGCTATGGCTACACCTTC
CDR3: CASSLTGGGYGYTF
V: TRBV28
D: TRBD1
J: TRBJ1-2
size: NA

DNA: TGTGCCAGCAGTTTAGGCGGCATCTCTAATGAAAAACTGTTTTTT
CDR3: CASSLGGISNEKLFF
V: TRBV27
D: NA
J: TRBJ1-4
size: NA

DNA: TGCAGCGTTGAACCGATTGCTGAAGCTTTCTTT
CDR3: CSVEPIAEAFF
V: TRBV29-1
D: NA
J: TRBJ1-1
size: NA

DNA: TGTGCCAGCAGCTTGCCGGGGCCTTACGAGCAGTACTTC
CDR3: CASSLPGPYEQYF
V: TRBV5-4
D: NA
J: TRBJ2-7
size: NA

DNA: TGTGCCAGCAGGGCGACACCGACAACTAACACTGAAGCTTTCTTT
CDR3: CASRATPTTNTEAFF
V: TRBV27
D: NA
J: TRBJ1-1
size: NA

DNA: TGTGCCAGCAGTGGACAGGTGTGGGCAAACACTGAAGCTTTCTTT
CDR3: CASSGQVWANTEAFF
V: TRBV28
D: TRBD1
J: TRBJ1-1
size: NA

DNA: TGTGCCAGCACGCAAACTCTGGGGACAATCCAAGAGACCCAGTACTTC
CDR3: CASTQTLGTIQETQYF
V: TRBV7-9
D: NA
J: TRBJ2-5
size: NA

DNA: TGTGCCAGCAGTGATCGGGGTCCTCAGCCCCAGCATTTT
CDR3: CASSDRGPQPQHF
V: TRBV2
D: NA
J: TRBJ1-5
size: NA

DNA: TGTGCCAGCAGTTACTCCCCACACGAGCAGTACTTC
CDR3: CASSYSPHEQYF
V: TRBV6-2/TRBV6-3
D: NA
J: TRBJ2-7
size: NA

DNA: TGTGCCAGCAGCTTAGGGGTCACTAGCTACGAGCAGTACTTC
CDR3: CASSLGVTSYEQYF
V: TRBV7-9
D: NA
J: TRBJ2-7
size: NA

DNA: TGTGCCATCAGTGAGACCGGGGTCTATGGCTACACCTTC
CDR3: CAISETGVYGYTF
V: TRBV10-3
D: NA
J: TRBJ1-2
size: NA

DNA: TGTGCCAGCAGCACCCGGGACAGGAGGGGGAACATTCAGTACTTC
CDR3: CASSTRDRRGNIQYF
V: TRBV11-2
D: TRBD1
J: TRBJ2-4
size: NA

DNA: TGTGCCAGCAGCGTAGGGCTAGCGGGGGACTACGAGCAGTACTTC
CDR3: CASSVGLAGDYEQYF
V: TRBV9
D: TRBD2
J: TRBJ2-7
size: NA

DNA: TGCGCCAGCAGCTTGGCCGTGGGGACCCAAGAGACCCAGTACTTC
CDR3: CASSLAVGTQETQYF
V: TRBV5-1
D: NA
J: TRBJ2-5
size: NA

DNA: TGTGCCAGCTTACCCGGACAGGCCTCTGGGCCCCAGCATTTT
CDR3: CASLPGQASGPQHF
V: TRBV6-5
D: TRBD1
J: TRBJ1-5
size: NA

DNA: TGTGCCAGCAGCGCCCGGGTAGCGGGTATCACCGGGGAGCTGTTTTTT
CDR3: CASSARVAGITGELFF
V: TRBV3-1/TRBV3-2
D: TRBD2
J: TRBJ2-2
size: once

DNA: TGTGCCAGTAGTATTTCTGGACAGGGGGGTGGCTACACCTTC
CDR3: CASSISGQGGGYTF
V: TRBV19
D: TRBD1
J: TRBJ1-2
size: few

DNA: TGTGCCAGCAGTAACCCCGGGACAGGCTATAGCAATCAGCCCCAGCATTTT
CDR3: CASSNPGTGYSNQPQHF
V: TRBV28
D: TRBD1
J: TRBJ1-5
size: NA

DNA: TGTGCCAGCAGTTCTGGGCCGGGGACCGGGGAGCTGTTTTTT
CDR3: CASSSGPGTGELFF
V: TRBV6-5
D: NA
J: TRBJ2-2
size: NA

DNA: TGTGCCAGCTCACCCCGCCGGGACACCAACACCGGGGAGCTGTTTTTT
CDR3: CASSPRRDTNTGELFF
V: TRBV18
D: NA
J: TRBJ2-2
size: NA

DNA: TGCGCCAGCAGCAAGACTAGCGGAATATTCAATGAGCAGTTCTTC
CDR3: CASSKTSGIFNEQFF
V: TRBV5-1
D: TRBD2
J: TRBJ2-1
size: NA

DNA: TGTGCCAGCAGCGTAGGGGGTGCGGGCGCGAGAGGCTACACCTTC
CDR3: CASSVGGAGARGYTF
V: TRBV9
D: NA
J: TRBJ1-2
size: NA

DNA: TGCGCAGTTCAAGGTTCGAACACCGGGGAGCTGTTTTTT
CDR3: CAVQGSNTGELFF
V: TRBV5-1
D: NA
J: TRBJ2-2
size: NA

DNA: TGTGCCAGCAGTACCCGGACAGGGGAAGAGACCCAGTACTTC
CDR3: CASSTRTGEETQYF
V: TRBV2
D: TRBD1
J: TRBJ2-5
size: NA

DNA: TGTGCCACCAGCAGATTCAGGGGGGGGACTGAAGCTTTCTTT
CDR3: CATSRFRGGTEAFF
V: TRBV15
D: TRBD1
J: TRBJ1-1
size: NA

DNA: TGTGCCAGCAGTCCCGGGCAGTTTTTCAGGGGTGTAGGGCAGCCCCAGCATTTT
CDR3: CASSPGQFFRGVGQPQHF
V: TRBV6-6
D: NA
J: TRBJ1-5
size: NA

DNA: TGTGCCAGCAGCCCAACGACTAGCCAAGAGACCCAGTACTTC
CDR3: CASSPTTSQETQYF
V: TRBV9
D: NA
J: TRBJ2-5
size: NA

DNA: TGTGCCAGCAGCGTCTGGGCTGGGGCCAACGTCCTGACTTTC
CDR3: CASSVWAGANVLTF
V: TRBV9
D: NA
J: TRBJ2-6
size: NA

DNA: TGTGCCAGCAGCTTAGCGGTTAGCGGGGGAATTTACACCGGGGAGCTGTTTTTT
CDR3: CASSLAVSGGIYTGELFF
V: TRBV11-1
D: TRBD2
J: TRBJ2-2
size: NA

DNA: TGTGCCAGCTCACTGGATGGAACCTTTTGGTCTGGGGCCAACGTCCTGACTTTC
CDR3: CASSLDGTFWSGANVLTF
V: TRBV18
D: NA
J: TRBJ2-6
size: NA

DNA: TGTGCCTGGAGCGGGACAGTTGATACGCAGTATTTT
CDR3: CAWSGTVDTQYF
V: TRBV30
D: TRBD1
J: TRBJ2-3
size: NA

DNA: TGTGCCAGCAGCGTGGGACAGCCGTTCGAGCAGTACTTC
CDR3: CASSVGQPFEQYF
V: TRBV7-9
D: TRBD1
J: TRBJ2-7
size: NA

DNA: TGCAGCGTTAGCACAGGGATACAGCAGCCCCAGCATTTT
CDR3: CSVSTGIQQPQHF
V: TRBV29-1
D: NA
J: TRBJ1-5
size: NA

DNA: TGTGCCAGCAGCTCAGGGGGAGAGACCCAGTACTTC
CDR3: CASSSGGETQYF
V: TRBV27
D: TRBD1
J: TRBJ2-5
size: NA

DNA: TGTGCCAGCAGCGTAGATCCGGGGAGGGATTCACCCCTCCACTTT
CDR3: CASSVDPGRDSPLHF
V: TRBV9
D: NA
J: TRBJ1-6
size: NA

DNA: TGTGCCAGCAGCGTAGAGGGACAGGGTGGCTACGAGCAGTACTTC
CDR3: CASSVEGQGGYEQYF
V: TRBV9
D: TRBD1
J: TRBJ2-7
size: NA

DNA: TGTGCCAGCACCAGAAAACACGGGTCGGGAGAAAAACTGTTTTTT
CDR3: CASTRKHGSGEKLFF
V: TRBV6-4
D: NA
J: TRBJ1-4
size: NA

DNA: TGTGCCAGCAGCCCCCTGTTTTACGAGCAGTACTTC
CDR3: CASSPLFYEQYF
V: TRBV5-8
D: NA
J: TRBJ2-7
size: once

DNA: TGTGCTAGTGGTTTGGGGACGGGCAATGAGCAGTTCTTC
CDR3: CASGLGTGNEQFF
V: TRBV12-5
D: NA
J: TRBJ2-1
size: once

DNA: TGTGCCAGTAGCCCCGGGTCCGGCACAGATACGCAGTATTTT
CDR3: CASSPGSGTDTQYF
V: TRBV19
D: NA
J: TRBJ2-3
size: NA

DNA: TGTGCCAGTAGTATAGGCAGTAGAGACCCCTACACTGAAGCTTTCTTT
CDR3: CASSIGSRDPYTEAFF
V: TRBV19
D: NA
J: TRBJ1-1
size: NA

DNA: TGTGCCAGTCTAGCCCCCTATGGCTACACCTTC
CDR3: CASLAPYGYTF
V: TRBV19
D: NA
J: TRBJ1-2
size: NA

DNA: TGTGCCAGCGGCTTACAGAGCTCCTACGAGCAGTACTTC
CDR3: CASGLQSSYEQYF
V: TRBV12-3/TRBV12-4
D: NA
J: TRBJ2-7
size: NA

DNA: TGTGCCAGCAGCTCAGGACAGGGGCAGGAAAAACTGTTTTTT
CDR3: CASSSGQGQEKLFF
V: TRBV7-9
D: TRBD1
J: TRBJ1-4
size: once

DNA: TGTGCCAGCAGTTTATCCGGGGGGCCCCAGCATTTT
CDR3: CASSLSGGPQHF
V: TRBV27
D: NA
J: TRBJ1-5
size: NA

DNA: TGTGCCAGCTCCCCTGTACTATCGAACAATGAGCAGTTCTTC
CDR3: CASSPVLSNNEQFF
V: TRBV18
D: NA
J: TRBJ2-1
size: NA

DNA: TGTGCCAGTAAAAGCGGCCAAGAGACCCAGTACTTC
CDR3: CASKSGQETQYF
V: TRBV2
D: NA
J: TRBJ2-5
size: NA

DNA: TGTGCCAGCAGCTTTTTTTGGGTAGCTAGCGAAACCTCCTACAATGAGCAGTTCTTC
CDR3: CASSFFWVASETSYNEQFF
V: TRBV7-9
D: NA
J: TRBJ2-1
size: once

DNA: TGTGCCAGCAGCCAAGCGTCGGGACAGGACACTTTCTTT
CDR3: CASSQASGQDTFF
V: TRBV3-1/TRBV3-2
D: TRBD1
J: TRBJ1-1
size: NA

DNA: TGCGCCAGCAGCTCCGGGACTGGAAACACCATATATTTT
CDR3: CASSSGTGNTIYF
V: TRBV5-1
D: NA
J: TRBJ1-3
size: NA